These 8 T cell receptor beta chains came from one sample sequenced in a study of OX40 agonist ivuxolimab in advanced cancers. Repertoires were generated with immunoSEQ multiplex PCR, while TCRdb's copy carries only in-frame clones and drops some. This table has under 80,000 clones, 75% to 90% appearing once. Specimen: CD4+ or CD8+ T cells sorted from blood, collected in a trial of the OX40 agonist ivuxolimab. These receptors were collected from an adult with an advanced solid tumor such as melanoma, head and neck, liver or kidney cancer.

The chain combines TRBV4-1 with TRBJ1-2; D gene unclear. The CDR3 spans 15 residues. In germline, CDR1 is MGHRA, CDR2 YSYEKL. V lost 4 bases to trimming and J lost 1 base, with 13 bases between them. CDR3 residues: CASSRGDEFNYGYTF. CDR3 in DNA: TGCGCCAGCAGCCGTGGAGACGAATTTAACTATGGCTACACCTTC.

The J gene is TRBJ2-3, the V gene TRBV19; no clear D gene. Trimming removed 7 bases from V and 0 bases from J, with 8 bases in between. The CDR3 is 13 amino acids. CDR1 is LNHDA and CDR2 is SQIVND in the germline V gene (reference sequence). The CDR3: CASNKRSTDTQYF. The CDR3 DNA reads as TGTGCCAGTAACAAAAGGAGCACAGATACGCAGTATTTT. The variable domain in full, with the rest retrieved from reference TRBV19 and TRBJ2-3, is DGGITQSPKYLFRKEGQNVTLSCEQNLNHDAMYWYRQDPGQGLRLIYYSQIVNDFQKGDIAEGYSVSREKKESFPLTVTSAQKNPTAFYLCASNKRSTDTQYFGPGTRLTVL.

The chain uses TRBV10-1 and TRBJ1-6; D unresolved. This CDR3 is 9 amino acids long. Germline values: CDR1 WNHNN, CDR2 SYGVQD (reference sequence). Trimming left V 10 bases short and J 7 bases short, with 2 bases between. CDR3 residues: CATNSPLHF. The CDR3 DNA reads TGCGCCACGAATTCACCCCTCCACTTT.

The V and J genes are TRBV7-2 and TRBJ2-7, with TRBD1 as a possible D gene (6 bases). The CDR3 is 14 residues long. The V and J ends lost 3 bases and 3 bases respectively, with 12 bases between them. The germline CDR1 and CDR2 sequences are SGHTA and FQGNSA. The CDR3 reads CASSFQAGVYEQYF. DNA for the CDR3: TGTGCCAGCAGCTTTCAAGCAGGGGTCTACGAGCAGTACTTC. The whole variable domain, remainder taken from reference TRBV7-2 and TRBJ2-7, is GAGVSQSPSNKVTEKGKDVELRCDPISGHTALYWYRQSLGQGLEFLIYFQGNSAPDKSGLPSDRFSAERTGGSVSTLTIQRTQQEDSAVYLCASSFQAGVYEQYFGPGTRLTVT.

The chain joins TRBV6-1 to TRBJ1-5; D is undetermined. The germline CDR1 and CDR2 sequences are MNHNS and SASEGT. V shed 6 bases and J shed 0 bases, with 6 bases lying between them. The CDR3 covers 13 residues. CDR3 loop: CASRESSNQPQHF. The DNA of the CDR3 is TGTGCCAGCAGGGAAAGTAGCAATCAGCCCCAGCATTTT.

V is TRBV18 and J is TRBJ2-2; D is uncertain. Germline CDR1 is KGHSH and CDR2 is LQKENI. This CDR3 is 13 amino acids long. Between the trimmed V and J ends, which lost 2 bases and 6 bases, there was a span of 7 bases. CDR3 protein: CASSPGSAGELFF. CDR3 sequence (DNA): TGTGCCAGCTCACCAGGGTCGGCCGGGGAGCTGTTTTTT.

V usage is TRBV4-3 and J usage is TRBJ1-1; D call uncertain. There are 15 residues in the CDR3. With 3 bases removed from V and 2 bases from J, the gap between germline ends came to 13 bases. CDR1 LGHNA and CDR2 YSLEER come from the germline V gene. This CDR3 reads CASSQLSGPNTEAFF. The DNA of the CDR3 is TGCGCCAGCAGCCAGTTGAGCGGGCCAAACACTGAAGCTTTCTTT.

The chain has TRBV18 and TRBJ1-3, with 7 bases lining up with TRBD1. There are 16 residues in the CDR3. Germline lookup yields CDR1 KGHSH and CDR2 LQKENI. The ends lost 4 bases at V and 0 bases at J; junction bases unmatched: 6. CDR3 region: CASSLRRDSSGNTIYF. In DNA, the CDR3 is TGTGCCAGCTCACTTCGTCGGGACAGCTCTGGAAACACCATATATTTT.